One sample yielded the 3 T cell receptor beta chains listed below, sequenced in a study of T cells in Graves' hyperthyroidism and ophthalmopathy. RNA transcripts provided the source from which TCR beta CDR3 regions were amplified. With the HTBI primer set, the TCR CDR3 went through a first round of RT-PCR. TCRdb processed the multiplex PCR reads anew with MiXCR; each CDR3 protein has one entry. The sample gives about 380,000 distinct CDR3 sequences, approximately 15% of which show up once; more than 9.5% is in the top ten. Sample: blood. Receptors were obtained from a woman aged 55-75 years with Graves' hyperthyroidism.

This clonotype has a count of ten or more. The chain is built from TRBV10-3 and TRBJ1-2, with 7 nucleotides matching TRBD1. V trimming: 7 bases; J trimming: 5 bases; junction bases outside the gene matches: 13. Per the germline V gene, CDR1 is ENHRY and CDR2 is SYGVKD. This CDR3 spans 15 amino acids. Written as DNA, the CDR3 is TGTGCCATCACCAATCAGATAGGGGGCTTTTATGGCTACACCTTC. Translated: CAITNQIGGFYGYTF.

The chain links TRBV5-1 to TRBJ1-1; TRBD1 agrees at 7 bases. The junction had 10 bases not matched to a gene; V was cut back by 7 bases and J by 1 base. CDR3 size: 15 residues. Germline V gene lookup returns CDR1 SGHRS and CDR2 YFSETQ. CDR3 sequence reads: CASFPQGEKNTEAFF. Written as DNA, the CDR3 is TGCGCCAGCTTCCCCCAGGGGGAGAAGAACACTGAAGCTTTCTTT.

This clonotype was detected ten times or more. In DNA form, the CDR3 reads TGTGCCAGCAGTTTCGGGAGCCACGCGAGCTCCTACAATGAGCAGTTCTTC. Its translation: CASSFGSHASSYNEQFF. The chain employs TRBV28 and TRBJ2-1; TRBD2 might be the D (6 bases). Trimming pared 3 bases from V and 0 bases from J, leaving 15 bases between. This CDR3 comprises 17 residues. Germline V gene sequence: CDR1 MDHEN, CDR2 SYDVKM.